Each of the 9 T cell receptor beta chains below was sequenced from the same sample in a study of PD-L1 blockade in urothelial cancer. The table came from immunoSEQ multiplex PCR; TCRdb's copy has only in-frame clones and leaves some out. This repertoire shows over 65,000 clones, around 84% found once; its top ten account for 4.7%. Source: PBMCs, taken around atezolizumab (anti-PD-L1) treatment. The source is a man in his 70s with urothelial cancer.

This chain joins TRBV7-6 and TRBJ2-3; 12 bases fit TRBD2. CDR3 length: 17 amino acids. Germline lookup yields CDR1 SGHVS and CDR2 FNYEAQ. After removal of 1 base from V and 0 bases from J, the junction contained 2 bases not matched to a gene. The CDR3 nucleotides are TGTGCCAGCAGCTTAGGGACTAGCGGGGCTAGCACAGATACGCAGTATTTT. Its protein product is CASSLGTSGASTDTQYF.

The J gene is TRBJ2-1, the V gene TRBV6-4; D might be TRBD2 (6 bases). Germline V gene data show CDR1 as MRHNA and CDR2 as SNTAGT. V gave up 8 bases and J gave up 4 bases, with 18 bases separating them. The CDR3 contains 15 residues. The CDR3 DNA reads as TGTGCCAGCTCCCGAAGGAGGGACGAGTACAATGAGCAGTTCTTC. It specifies CASSRRRDEYNEQFF.

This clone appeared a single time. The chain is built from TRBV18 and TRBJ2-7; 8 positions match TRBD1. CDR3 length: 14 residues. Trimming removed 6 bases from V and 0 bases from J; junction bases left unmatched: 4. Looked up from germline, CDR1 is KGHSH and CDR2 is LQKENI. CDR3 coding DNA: TGTGCCAGCTCGCGGGACAGGAGCTCCTACGAGCAGTACTTC. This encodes CASSRDRSSYEQYF. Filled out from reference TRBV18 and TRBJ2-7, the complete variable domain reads NAGVMQNPRHLVRRRGQEARLRCSPMKGHSHVYWYRQLPEEGLKFMVYLQKENIIDESGMPKERFSAEFPKEGPSILRIQQVVRGDSAAYFCASSRDRSSYEQYFGPGTRLTVT.

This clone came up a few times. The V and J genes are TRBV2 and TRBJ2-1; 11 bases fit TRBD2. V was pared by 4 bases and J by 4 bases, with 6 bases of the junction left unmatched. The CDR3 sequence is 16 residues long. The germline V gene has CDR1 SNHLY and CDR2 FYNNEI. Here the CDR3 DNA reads TGTGCCAGCAGTGGGGTAGCGGGAGGGCCTTACAATGAGCAGTTCTTC. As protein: CASSGVAGGPYNEQFF.

CDR3 protein: CASSPTSGIYEQYF. In nucleotides, the CDR3 is TGTGCCAGCAGTCCGACTAGCGGGATCTACGAGCAGTACTTC. V and J are TRBV7-9 and TRBJ2-7; TRBD2 matches at 11 bases. CDR3 size: 14 residues. V was pared by 6 bases and J by 3 bases, with 4 bases of the junction left unmatched. In germline, CDR1 is SEHNR, CDR2 FQNEAQ (reference sequence).

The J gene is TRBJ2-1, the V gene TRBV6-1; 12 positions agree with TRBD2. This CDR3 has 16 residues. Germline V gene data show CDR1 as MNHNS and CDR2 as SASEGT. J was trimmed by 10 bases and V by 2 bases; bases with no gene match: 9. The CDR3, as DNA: TGTGCCAGCAGTGAAAACCGACTAGCGGGAGCGAGAGAGCAGTTCTTC. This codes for CASSENRLAGAREQFF.

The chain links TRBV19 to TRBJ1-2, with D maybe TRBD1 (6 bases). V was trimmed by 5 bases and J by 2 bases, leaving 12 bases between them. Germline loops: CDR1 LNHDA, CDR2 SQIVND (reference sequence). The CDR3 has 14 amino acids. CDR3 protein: CASSGRTVNYGYTF. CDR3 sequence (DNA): TGTGCCAGTAGTGGAAGGACAGTGAACTATGGCTACACCTTC.

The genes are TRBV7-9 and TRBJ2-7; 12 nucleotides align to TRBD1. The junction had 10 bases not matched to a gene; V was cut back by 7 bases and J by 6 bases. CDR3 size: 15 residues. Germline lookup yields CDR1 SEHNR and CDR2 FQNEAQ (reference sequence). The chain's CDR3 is CASTPLRDRGPEQYF. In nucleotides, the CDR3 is TGTGCCAGCACCCCGCTGCGGGACAGGGGGCCCGAGCAGTACTTC.

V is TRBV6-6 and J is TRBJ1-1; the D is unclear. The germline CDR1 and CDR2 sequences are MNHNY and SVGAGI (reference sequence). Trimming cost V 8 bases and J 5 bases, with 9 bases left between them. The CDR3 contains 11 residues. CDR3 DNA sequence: TGTGCCAGCTTGGAGACGACTGAAGCTTTCTTT. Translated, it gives CASLETTEAFF.